This T cell receptor (beta chain) was found in a study of regulatory T cells in long-lasting Graves disease. Specified time point: newly diagnosed GD, antithyroid drugs for less than 3 months. Preparation of the TCR library used RNA extracted from PBMCs. This clonotype was found many times. For TCR beta, libraries came from iRepertoire HTBI primers and Arm-PCR of CDR3 regions. MiXCR, run by TCRdb on the multiplex PCR reads, gives a single entry per CDR3 protein. The repertoire has roughly 430,000 distinct CDR3 sequences, around 17% of them found once; the top ten carry about 11%. The V gene end was trimmed by 2 bases and the J gene end by 2 bases; junction bases not matched to a gene: 4. The CDR3 spans 15 residues. CDR1 is MNHEY and CDR2 is SVGEGT in the germline V gene. The same sample was also studied in work on T cells in Graves' hyperthyroidism and ophthalmopathy.

This chain connects TRBV6-2 or TRBV6-3 to TRBJ2-5; TRBD1 aligns across 8 bases. This sequence was found in a woman in her 30s with Graves disease. This sample comprised peripheral blood mononuclear cells (PBMCs), obtained at new diagnosis, from a patient treated with antithyroid drugs. The CDR3 nucleotides read TGTGCCAGCAGTTACCGGAGACAGGGGCAAGAGACCCAGTACTTC. Its translation is CASSYRRQGQETQYF.